The 26 T cell receptor beta chains reported below all come from one sample, sequenced in a study of shared clonotypes between healthy human individuals. Clones were read by immunoSEQ multiplex PCR, and TCRdb kept only the in-frame ones, dropping some. The data show about 1 million clones, roughly 80% seen once. The sequenced material came from memory CD4+ T cells sorted from blood. Subset here: CD45RA-negative fraction. The receptors originated from a man between 18 and 35 years old in good health.

The V gene is TRBV12-5, the J gene TRBJ2-7; 11 nucleotides align to TRBD2. Unmatched junction bases numbered 12, after V lost 0 bases and J lost 2 bases. The CDR3 loop spans 19 amino acids. Germline V gives CDR1 LGHNT, CDR2 FRNRAP. Here the CDR3 DNA reads TGTGCTAGTGGTTTGGTATCCGGGACTAGCGGAGGGTTTCCCTACGAGCAGTACTTC. Translation: CASGLVSGTSGGFPYEQYF.

The gene calls are TRBV10-3 and TRBJ2-5, with 10 bases that match TRBD1. This CDR3 is 13 amino acids long. The V gene end was trimmed by 5 bases and the J gene end by 7 bases; junction bases not matched to a gene: 4. The germline CDR1 and CDR2 sequences are ENHRY and SYGVKD. This CDR3 reads CAISPGQGGTQYF. CDR3 nucleotides: TGTGCCATCAGTCCCGGACAGGGGGGGACCCAGTACTTC.

Worth noting for this clone: The same CDR3 can be traced to other DNA sequences in this sample. The genes are TRBV10-3 and TRBJ2-3; 12 nucleotides match TRBD2. Trimming took 6 bases from V and 3 from J; bases not matched to a gene: 1. The V gene's germline CDR1 is ENHRY and CDR2 SYGVKD. CDR3 length: 14 amino acids. Here the CDR3 reads CAISGTSGTDTQYF. The CDR3 nucleotides read TGTGCCATCAGCGGGACTAGCGGGACAGATACGCAGTATTTT.

The table lists this clone with a few counts. The chain combines TRBV28 with TRBJ1-3, with D uncertain. From germline, CDR1 is MDHEN and CDR2 SYDVKM. The V gene lost 3 bases and the J gene lost 0 bases, with 6 bases spanning the gap. The CDR3 sequence is 14 residues long. This chain's CDR3 is CASSFVSSGNTIYF. The DNA of the CDR3 is TGTGCCAGCAGTTTCGTCAGCTCTGGAAACACCATATATTTT. The full variable domain, completed using reference TRBV28 and TRBJ1-3, is DVKVTQSSRYLVKRTGEKVFLECVQDMDHENMFWYRQDPGLGLRLIYFSYDVKMKEKGDIPEGYSVSREKKERFSLILESASTNQTSMYLCASSFVSSGNTIYFGEGSWLTVV.

The rearrangement links TRBV7-2 to TRBJ2-1, with 10 positions matching TRBD1. This CDR3 is 15 amino acids long. V lost 0 bases, J lost 8 bases, and 4 bases stayed unmatched. The germline CDR1 and CDR2 sequences are SGHTA and FQGNSA. CDR3 residues: CASSLAGTGVHEQFF. The CDR3 DNA follows: TGTGCCAGCAGCTTAGCGGGGACAGGGGTGCATGAGCAGTTCTTC.

The chain links TRBV28 to TRBJ2-7; the match to TRBD1 covers 8 bases. V shed 6 bases, J shed 2 bases, and the junction held 6 bases outside the gene matches. The CDR3 totals 14 residues. CDR1 and CDR2 (germline): MDHEN, SYDVKM. The CDR3, as DNA: TGTGCCAGCAGACAAACGGGACAGGCCTACGAGCAGTACTTC. Amino acids: CASRQTGQAYEQYF.

The gene calls are TRBV30 and TRBJ1-1; 7 bases are shared with TRBD1. V shed 3 bases, J shed 10 bases, and the junction held 14 bases outside the gene matches. CDR1 and CDR2 from the germline V gene are GTSNPN and SVGIG (reference sequence). This CDR3 comprises 14 residues. This chain's CDR3 is CAWRDRRGLKGAFF. The CDR3 DNA reads TGTGCCTGGAGGGACAGGCGGGGCTTAAAGGGAGCTTTCTTT.

This clone appeared many times. This chain uses TRBV2 with TRBJ2-5; D possibly corresponds to TRBD2 (5 bases). Trimming left V 3 bases short and J 5 bases short, with 10 bases between. Germline V gene lookup returns CDR1 SNHLY and CDR2 FYNNEI. The CDR3 runs 13 residues. The CDR3 bases are TGTGCCAGCAGTGACCGGACGGGGGAGACCCAGTACTTC. Translation gives CASSDRTGETQYF.

The chain couples TRBV5-1 to TRBJ2-2; no clear D gene. Trimming shortened V by 3 bases and J by 5 bases, and 11 bases separated the two germline ends. Germline V gene lookup returns CDR1 SGHRS and CDR2 YFSETQ. The CDR3 is made up of 14 amino acids. Here the CDR3 reads CASSSMTGTGELFF. Here the CDR3 DNA reads TGCGCCAGCAGCTCCATGACCGGAACCGGGGAGCTGTTTTTT.

The J gene is TRBJ2-1, the V gene TRBV11-2; 8 nucleotides align to TRBD2. CDR3 length equals 16 residues. The germline V gene has CDR1 SGHAT and CDR2 FQNNGV. V lost 4 bases to trimming and J lost 6 bases; unmatched junction nucleotides: 11. CDR3 sequence (DNA): TGTGCCAGCAGCTCATTAGCGGCTAGCGGGCGCAATGAGCAGTTCTTC. Translating gives CASSSLAASGRNEQFF.

As for this clone: The identical CDR3 is also encoded by other nucleotide sequences in the sample. The CDR3 spells CASSLEGRGNQPQHF. For the CDR3, the DNA is TGCGCCAGCAGCTTGGAGGGTAGGGGCAATCAGCCCCAGCATTTT. The chain recombines TRBV5-1 with TRBJ1-5; D uncertain. Trimming left V 0 bases short and J 2 bases short, with 9 bases between. The CDR3 sequence is 15 residues long. CDR1 is SGHRS, CDR2 YFSETQ, per germline.

This chain connects TRBV2 to TRBJ1-1; D gene uncertain. Looked up from germline, CDR1 is SNHLY and CDR2 is FYNNEI. Trimming left V 3 bases short and J 0 bases short, with 17 bases between. The length of the CDR3 is 17 residues. The CDR3 nucleotides read TGTGCCAGCAGTGACGGCTCCGAGTACCTAATGAACACTGAAGCTTTCTTT. Translation: CASSDGSEYLMNTEAFF.

As to this clone: The sample carries other DNA sequences with the same CDR3. The V and J genes are TRBV29-1 and TRBJ1-5; 8 positions agree with TRBD1. Germline V gives CDR1 SQVTM, CDR2 ANQGSEA. V trimming: 6 bases; J trimming: 6 bases; junction bases outside the gene matches: 13. The CDR3 runs 15 residues. The CDR3 DNA follows: TGCAGCGTAGGAATTGGGGCAGGGGGCGGTCAGCCCCAGCATTTT. This translates into CSVGIGAGGGQPQHF.

To note about this clone: Other DNA sequences in this sample translate to the same CDR3. The chain links TRBV18 to TRBJ2-3; D is uncertain. Germline V gene lookup returns CDR1 KGHSH and CDR2 LQKENI. Trimming pared 3 bases from V and 3 bases from J, leaving 4 bases between. The CDR3 runs to 12 residues. CDR3 residues: CASSPETDTQYF. The CDR3 DNA reads TGTGCCAGCTCACCGGAGACAGATACGCAGTATTTT. The whole variable domain, remainder taken from reference TRBV18 and TRBJ2-3, is NAGVMQNPRHLVRRRGQEARLRCSPMKGHSHVYWYRQLPEEGLKFMVYLQKENIIDESGMPKERFSAEFPKEGPSILRIQQVVRGDSAAYFCASSPETDTQYFGPGTRLTVL.

J is TRBJ1-1 and V is TRBV28, with D unclear. The length of the CDR3 is 12 residues. Between the trimmed V and J ends, which lost 7 bases and 1 base, there was a span of 7 bases. Germline assignment: CDR1 MDHEN and CDR2 SYDVKM. In DNA, the CDR3 is TGTGCCAGCAATGAACAGAACACTGAAGCTTTCTTT. This gives the protein CASNEQNTEAFF.

Only one count was recorded for this clone. A read error may explain this, as a much larger clone is one base away. The same CDR3 also results from other DNA sequences found in this sample. The V call is TRBV4-2, the J call TRBJ2-7; 11 bases are a match to TRBD1. Germline-derived CDR1 and CDR2 are LGHNA and YNFKEQ. There are 17 residues in the CDR3. Trimming cost V 0 bases and J 7 bases; bases outside gene matches: 11. CDR3 DNA: TGTGCCAGCAGCCAAGATTTCATTGGACAGGGGGCTTATGAGCAGTACTTC. The encoded protein is CASSQDFIGQGAYEQYF.

The chain is built from TRBV9 and TRBJ1-2; 7 positions agree with TRBD1. There are 14 residues in the CDR3. Trimming took 4 bases from V and 4 from J; bases not matched to a gene: 7. Germline V lookup: CDR1 SGDLS, CDR2 YYNGEE. The CDR3 here is CASSSQGGLYGYTF. The CDR3 DNA follows: TGTGCCAGCAGCTCCCAGGGGGGGCTCTATGGCTACACCTTC.

The chain couples TRBV19 to TRBJ2-7; 10 bases map to TRBD2. Germline loops: CDR1 LNHDA, CDR2 SQIVND (reference sequence). The length of the CDR3 is 15 residues. The trim removed 6 bases at V and 6 bases at J, leaving 11 bases unmatched. CDR3 sequence: CASREVAGGAFEQYF. The CDR3 DNA reads as TGTGCCAGTAGGGAGGTAGCGGGGGGCGCCTTCGAGCAGTACTTC.

CDR3 protein: CASSRRQGGGEAFF. CDR3 nucleotide sequence: TGCGCCAGCAGCAGAAGACAGGGGGGTGGTGAAGCTTTCTTT. This chain links TRBV5-1 with TRBJ1-1; TRBD1 matches at 9 bases. CDR3 length equals 14 residues. V was clipped by 4 bases and J by 7 bases; unmatched bases: 8. Germline V gene sequence: CDR1 SGHRS, CDR2 YFSETQ.

The J gene is TRBJ2-3, the V gene TRBV27, with 9 bases that match TRBD1. V trimming: 1 base; J trimming: 1 base; junction bases outside the gene matches: 0. CDR1 is MNHEY, CDR2 SMNVEV, per germline (reference sequence). The CDR3 has 15 amino acids. Here the CDR3 reads CASSLWDRGTDTQYF. The CDR3 region has the DNA TGTGCCAGCAGTTTATGGGACAGGGGCACAGATACGCAGTATTTT.

The rearrangement links TRBV5-5 to TRBJ2-7; 14 nucleotides align to TRBD2. The V segment lost 4 bases and the J segment 4 bases; nucleotides outside the gene matches: 4. Per the germline V gene, CDR1 is SGHKS and CDR2 is YYEKEE (reference sequence). The CDR3 contains 15 residues. The CDR3 loop is CASSQGLAGEYEQYF. The CDR3 DNA reads TGTGCCAGCAGCCAGGGACTAGCGGGAGAATACGAGCAGTACTTC.

In regard to this clone: A junction end diverges from the germline sequence, so it may reflect a read error. The chain combines TRBV6-4 with TRBJ2-3; 10 nucleotides agree with TRBD2. Germline assignment: CDR1 MRHNA and CDR2 SNTAGT. The length of the CDR3 is 15 residues. The CDR3, as DNA: TGTGCCAGCAGTGACGTAGCGGGGGGCACATATACGCAGTATTTT. Translated, it gives CASSDVAGGTYTQYF.

The J gene is TRBJ2-6, the V gene TRBV6-1; D call uncertain. The germline CDR1 and CDR2 sequences are MNHNS and SASEGT. The CDR3 sequence is 17 residues long. V was pared by 2 bases and J by 3 bases, with 14 bases between. The CDR3 loop reads CASSEHLKGSGANVLTF. The CDR3 DNA sequence: TGTGCCAGCAGTGAACATTTGAAGGGTAGTGGGGCCAACGTCCTGACTTTC.

The chain combines TRBV30 with TRBJ1-3; D ambiguous. Per the germline V gene, CDR1 is GTSNPN and CDR2 is SVGIG (reference sequence). The CDR3 is 12 residues long. Between the trimmed V and J ends, which lost 4 bases and 4 bases, there was a span of 8 bases. The DNA for the CDR3 is TGTGCCTGGACCGAACAGGGAAACACCATATATTTT. Its translation is CAWTEQGNTIYF.

This chain links TRBV11-2 with TRBJ2-5; no reliable D call. CDR1 SGHAT and CDR2 FQNNGV come from the germline V gene. The CDR3 consists of 14 residues. Trimming pared 1 base from V and 3 bases from J, leaving 9 bases between. CDR3 in DNA: TGTGCCAGCAGCTTAGGAACGCTGAAAGAGACCCAGTACTTC. It encodes CASSLGTLKETQYF. Full variable domain (outside the CDR3, taken from reference TRBV11-2 and TRBJ2-5): EAGVAQSPRYKIIEKRQSVAFWCNPISGHATLYWYQQILGQGPKLLIQFQNNGVVDDSQLPKDRFSAERLKGVDSTLKIQPAKLEDSAVYLCASSLGTLKETQYFGPGTRLLVL.

J is TRBJ2-5 and V is TRBV2, with D tentatively TRBD1 (6 bases). The length of the CDR3 is 14 residues. Germline CDR1 SNHLY, CDR2 FYNNEI. V was trimmed by 6 bases and J by 2 bases, leaving 13 bases between them. The CDR3 reads CASSRQEKQETQYF. For the CDR3, the DNA is TGTGCCAGCAGCAGACAGGAGAAGCAAGAGACCCAGTACTTC.